Following are 3 T cell receptor beta chains from one sample sequenced in a study of T cells after yellow fever vaccination. TCRdb re-derived calls from the 5' RACE reads in MiXCR, one entry per CDR3 protein. The sample holds approximately 450,000 distinct CDR3 sequences; about 17% are singletons and the top ten take 18%. The sample in question was PBMCs, obtained before the yellow fever booster vaccination. The receptor set was obtained from a young man who received the YFV17D yellow fever vaccine.

The J gene is TRBJ1-2, the V gene TRBV19; D not resolved. V was cut by 4 bases and J by 2 bases, with 8 bases left in between. Germline V gives CDR1 LNHDA, CDR2 SQIVND (reference sequence). There are 13 residues in the CDR3. The CDR3 here is CASSKHGNYGYTF. The CDR3, as DNA: TGTGCCAGTAGTAAGCACGGCAACTATGGCTACACCTTC.

This clonotype was observed at least ten times. The rearrangement joins TRBV25-1 to TRBJ1-3, with D uncertain. The CDR3 is 14 residues long. V dropped 5 bases and J dropped 3 bases, with 11 bases sitting between them. CDR1 and CDR2 (germline): MGHDK, SYGVNS. CDR3: CASSTGLGGNTIYF. DNA of the CDR3: TGTGCCAGCAGTACGGGCTTGGGTGGAAACACCATATATTTT.

This clonotype was observed a single time. The rearrangement joins TRBV4-1 to TRBJ2-7; D call uncertain. This CDR3 spans 13 amino acids. Trimming took 3 bases from V and 2 from J, leaving 8 bases between them. CDR1 is MGHRA and CDR2 is YSYEKL in the germline V gene. The CDR3 bases are TGCGCCAGCAGCCAGGGGAACACCTACGAGCAGTACGTC. It encodes CASSQGNTYEQYV.